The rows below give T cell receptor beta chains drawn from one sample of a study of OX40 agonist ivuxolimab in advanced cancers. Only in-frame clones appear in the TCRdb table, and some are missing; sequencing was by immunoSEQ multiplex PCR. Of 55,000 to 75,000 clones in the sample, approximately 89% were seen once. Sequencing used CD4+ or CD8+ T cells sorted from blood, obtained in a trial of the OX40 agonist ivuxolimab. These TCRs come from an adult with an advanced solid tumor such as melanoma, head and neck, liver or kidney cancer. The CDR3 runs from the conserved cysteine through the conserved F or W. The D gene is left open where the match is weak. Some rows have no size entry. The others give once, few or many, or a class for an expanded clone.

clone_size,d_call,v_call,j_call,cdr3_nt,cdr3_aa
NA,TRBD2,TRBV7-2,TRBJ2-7,TGTGCCAGCAGCTCCCTTGGGGAAGCGGGGGGAAGGGAGCAGTACTTC,CASSSLGEAGGREQYF
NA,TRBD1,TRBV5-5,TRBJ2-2,TGTGCCAGCAGCTTGTACAGGGACAGGGGCAGCGGGGAGCTGTTTTTT,CASSLYRDRGSGELFF
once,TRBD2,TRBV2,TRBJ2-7,TGTGCCAGCAGACCGGGACTAACATTCTTCTACGAGCAGTACTTC,CASRPGLTFFYEQYF
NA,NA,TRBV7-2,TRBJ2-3,TGTGCCAGCAGCTCAAGAGCTAGCACAGATACGCAGTATTTT,CASSSRASTDTQYF
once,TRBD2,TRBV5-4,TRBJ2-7,TGTGCCAGCAGACCCTCTAGCGGGAGATCCACCTACGAGCAGTACTTC,CASRPSSGRSTYEQYF
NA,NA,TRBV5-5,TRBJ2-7,TGTGCCAGCACCTTAGGGGGCGAGCAGTACTTC,CASTLGGEQYF
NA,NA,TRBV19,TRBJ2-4,TGTGCCAGTAGTACTAGGGGCAACATTCAGTACTTC,CASSTRGNIQYF
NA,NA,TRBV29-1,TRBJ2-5,TGCAGCGTCGGGGTGGAGACCCAGTACTTC,CSVGVETQYF
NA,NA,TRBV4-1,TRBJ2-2,TGCGCCAGCAGCCAAGATGGAGGGACCAAAGGCCCCGGGGAGCTGTTTTTT,CASSQDGGTKGPGELFF
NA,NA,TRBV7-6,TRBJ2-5,TGTGCCAGCAGCTTAGATTCTGGTAGCGGTGCAGTAATCGGGTACCAAGAGACCCAGTACTTC,CASSLDSGSGAVIGYQETQYF
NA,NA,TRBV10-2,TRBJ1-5,TGCGCCAGCAGTGAGTCGGTCCCGAATCAGCCCCAGCATTTT,CASSESVPNQPQHF
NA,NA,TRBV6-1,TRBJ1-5,TGTGCCAGCGTCTTATTTAGCAATCAGCCCCAGCATTTT,CASVLFSNQPQHF
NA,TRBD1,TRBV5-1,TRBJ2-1,TGCGCCAGCAGCCCTGGGACAGGGGTCAATGAGCAGTTCTTC,CASSPGTGVNEQFF
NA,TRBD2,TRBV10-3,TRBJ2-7,TGTGCCATCAGTGAGTCGACTGGGGGGGACGAGCAGTACTTC,CAISESTGGDEQYF
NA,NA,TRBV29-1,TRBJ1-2,TGCAGCGTTGAAGGGGGGGGCGGCTATGGCTACACCTTC,CSVEGGGGYGYTF
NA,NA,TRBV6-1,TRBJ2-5,TGTGCCAGCAGTGAATCCATAGGCCAGGGAGGAGAGACCCAGTACTTC,CASSESIGQGGETQYF
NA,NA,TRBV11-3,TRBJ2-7,TGTGCCAGCAGCTTGTTCACCGCAGATTACGAGCAGTACTTC,CASSLFTADYEQYF
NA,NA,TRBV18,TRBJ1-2,TGTGCCAGCTCACCCTCCCAGGCGATCTATGGCTACACCTTC,CASSPSQAIYGYTF
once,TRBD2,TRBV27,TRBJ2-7,TGTGCCAGCAGCCGTCAAGCGGGAGGCTACCTGGCCATTTACGAGCAGTACTTC,CASSRQAGGYLAIYEQYF